Below are 8 T cell receptor beta chains sequenced from a single sample in a study of memory CD4+ T cells and cytomegalovirus serostatus. The sort gate was single viable CD3+CD4+CD8-CD45RO+ cells for memory CD4+ T cells. The method was immunoSEQ multiplex PCR; TCRdb's version includes in-frame clones alone and lacks a portion of them. The data show under 75,000 clones, less than 85% seen once. Material for sequencing was memory CD4+ T cells from blood. These receptors came from an adult in good health and CMV-seronegative. Some clones in this sample may be carry-over from other donors' samples.

The rearrangement uses TRBV7-3 and TRBJ2-3; 8 bases map to TRBD2. CDR3 length: 14 amino acids. Germline CDR1 and CDR2: SGHTA and FQGTGA. After removal of 8 bases from V and 2 bases from J, the junction contained 6 bases not matched to a gene. CDR3 coding DNA: TGTGCCAGCGGGACGGGGGGGGTCACAGATACGCAGTATTTT. Protein sequence: CASGTGGVTDTQYF.

This clone was found a few times. The J gene is TRBJ2-7, the V gene TRBV10-3, with D possibly being TRBD1 (5 bases). This CDR3 region has 15 residues. Trimming removed 5 bases from V and 3 bases from J, with 17 bases in between. In germline, CDR1 is ENHRY, CDR2 SYGVKD. CDR3 protein: CAISLGPRSNYEQYF. DNA of the CDR3: TGTGCCATCAGTTTGGGGCCGAGGTCCAACTACGAGCAGTACTTC.

The CDR3 sequence: CAISDIAGTSYEQFF. The CDR3, as DNA: TGTGCCATCAGTGACATAGCGGGGACGAGCTATGAGCAGTTCTTC. V and J are TRBV10-3 and TRBJ2-1, with 8 bases identical to TRBD2. CDR3 length: 15 residues. V shed 3 bases, J shed 8 bases, and the junction held 9 bases outside the gene matches. Germline lookup yields CDR1 ENHRY and CDR2 SYGVKD.

The chain is built from TRBV27 and TRBJ1-4, with unresolved D. V was pared by 1 base and J by 7 bases, with 10 bases between. The CDR3 loop spans 14 amino acids. From germline, CDR1 is MNHEY and CDR2 SMNVEV (reference sequence). CDR3 residues: CASSLLQFPEKLFF. The CDR3 DNA reads as TGTGCCAGCAGTTTATTGCAGTTTCCTGAAAAACTGTTTTTT. The complete variable domain, with remaining parts taken from reference TRBV27 and TRBJ1-4, reads EAQVTQNPRYLITVTGKKLTVTCSQNMNHEYMSWYRQDPGLGLRQIYYSMNVEVTDKGDVPEGYKVSRKEKRNFPLILESPSPNQTSLYFCASSLLQFPEKLFFGSGTQLSVL.

This chain links TRBV5-1 with TRBJ2-5; a possible D gene is TRBD2 (5 bases). The germline CDR1 and CDR2 sequences are SGHRS and YFSETQ. CDR3 length: 14 amino acids. V lost 0 bases and J 2 bases, leaving 8 bases between the germline ends. CDR3 bases: TGCGCCAGCAGCTTGGAGCGACTACAAGAGACCCAGTACTTC. Its translation: CASSLERLQETQYF.

The chain links TRBV6-5 to TRBJ1-1, with 10 nucleotides matching TRBD1. The CDR3 consists of 15 residues. V was clipped by 6 bases and J by 1 base; unmatched bases: 5. Germline V gene lookup returns CDR1 MNHEY and CDR2 SVGAGI. The CDR3 sequence: CASSRRDRGNTEAFF. The CDR3 bases are TGTGCCAGCAGCCGCCGGGACAGGGGGAACACTGAAGCTTTCTTT.

The chain recombines TRBV30 with TRBJ2-6; no firm D call. Trimming cost V 5 bases and J 2 bases, with 7 bases left between them. This CDR3 comprises 13 residues. Germline V lookup: CDR1 GTSNPN, CDR2 SVGIG (reference sequence). In nucleotides, the CDR3 is TGTGCCTGGGCCCCTCCTGGGGCCAACGTCCTGACTTTC. This encodes CAWAPPGANVLTF.

The rearrangement joins TRBV21-1 to TRBJ1-5; the table's D call TRBD1 went unverified against the DNA. TRBV21-1 is a listed pseudogene. The CDR3 is made up of 20 amino acids. The CDR3 DNA follows: TGTGCCAGCAGCTCATCGGACAGGGGAAGGGTTTGGACTAGCAATCAGCCCCAGCATTTT. It yields the protein CASSSSDRGRVWTSNQPQHF.